The clone carrying this T cell receptor beta chain was seen a few times. Its target is unknown. A single record per CDR3 protein comes from TCRdb applying MiXCR to the 5' RACE reads. The sample lists roughly 450,000 distinct CDR3 sequences, approximately 18% occurring once. These data come from a study of T-cell memory formation after mild COVID-19. The wider study: TCR clustering was largely donor specific. The study's findings and limits: Pre-infection memory contained some responding clones, which suggested that cross-reactive memory had joined.

The CDR3 has 16 residues. Germline V CDR1 and CDR2: MNHNS, SASEGT. The germline V and J ends were trimmed by 0 bases and 7 bases, with 16 bases remaining between them. The chain carries TRBV6-1 and TRBJ1-5; D possibly corresponds to TRBD1 (5 bases). This TCR came from a man aged 18 to 30 who had mild COVID-19 (a few samples of this study predate the infection). Cell type and time point are not known. Source material: PBMCs or a T cell subset sorted from them (not recorded which). CDR3 nucleotide sequence: TGTGCCAGCAGTGAAGCTTGGGGGACCCACGGGCAGCCCCAGCATTTT. It encodes CASSEAWGTHGQPQHF.